A selection of T cell receptor beta chains follows, all from one sample in a study of early T cells in non-severe SARS-CoV-2 infection. TCRdb reanalysed the 5' RACE reads using MiXCR and keeps one entry per CDR3 protein. The table includes approximately 73,000 distinct CDR3 sequences, about 11% detected once. Sequencing input: whole blood. Receptor source: an adult who was a healthcare worker with PCR-confirmed SARS-CoV-2 infection or an uninfected control (not recorded which). Each CDR3 is given with its conserved first and last residue. A D gene is named only where the DNA matches it firmly. Clone size is shown for a subset of rows, as once, few, many or a class of expanded clone.

clone_size	v_call	d_call	j_call	cdr3_aa	cdr3_nt
many	TRBV6-2/TRBV6-3	.	TRBJ2-7	CASSYGGEQYF	TGTGCCAGCAGTTATGGCGGGGAGCAGTACTTC
few	TRBV20-1	.	TRBJ2-7	CSASPGHGGSYEQYF	TGCAGTGCTTCCCCGGGACATGGGGGATCCTACGAGCAGTACTTC
.	TRBV2	.	TRBJ2-2	CASSAPDRPDGELFF	TGTGCCAGCAGTGCACCCGACAGGCCCGACGGGGAGCTGTTTTTT
.	TRBV5-4	.	TRBJ1-2	CASSLQGLVGYTF	TGTGCCAGCAGCCTCCAGGGGCTCGTTGGCTACACCTTC
.	TRBV7-6	.	TRBJ1-1	CASSRWDLNTEAFF	TGTGCCAGCAGCCGTTGGGACCTGAACACTGAAGCTTTCTTT
.	TRBV7-2	TRBD1	TRBJ1-3	CASSLGDLTGGAIYF	TGTGCCAGCAGCTTAGGTGACCTGACAGGGGGCGCCATATATTTT
hyperexpanded	TRBV3-1	.	TRBJ1-1	CASSQDLFETMVTEAFF	TGTGCCAGCAGCCAAGATCTGTTCGAGACTATGGTCACTGAAGCTTTCTTT
many	TRBV7-9	.	TRBJ2-1	CASSGALDRNEQFF	TGTGCCAGCAGCGGAGCCCTTGATCGCAATGAGCAGTTCTTC
many	TRBV19	.	TRBJ1-2	CASSRGTSGRMNYGYTF	TGTGCCAGTAGTCGCGGAACATCGGGACGGATGAACTATGGCTACACCTTC
.	TRBV7-9	TRBD1	TRBJ1-1	CASSTGGGNEAFF	TGTGCCAGCAGCACAGGGGGCGGTAATGAAGCTTTCTTT
.	TRBV5-1	.	TRBJ1-5	CASSLGTGFSNQPQHF	TGCGCCAGCAGCTTGGGTACGGGATTCAGCAATCAGCCCCAGCATTTT
.	TRBV29-1	.	TRBJ2-2	CSVDAGHLNTGELFF	TGCAGCGTGGATGCGGGACACTTGAACACCGGGGAGCTGTTTTTT
.	TRBV11-2	TRBD1	TRBJ2-6	CASSATGISGANVLTF	TGTGCCAGCAGCGCGACAGGGATCTCTGGGGCCAACGTCCTGACTTTC
.	TRBV19	.	TRBJ2-1	CASSPLTASSYNEQFF	TGTGCCAGTAGTCCGCTGACAGCGAGCTCCTACAATGAGCAGTTCTTC
.	TRBV20-1	TRBD2	TRBJ2-5	CSAPGLAGGQETQYF	TGCAGTGCACCTGGACTAGCGGGGGGCCAAGAGACCCAGTACTTC
few	TRBV20-1	TRBD2	TRBJ2-5	CSASARLAGGETQYF	TGCAGTGCCTCTGCCAGACTAGCGGGGGGGGAGACCCAGTACTTC
many	TRBV6-5	.	TRBJ2-7	CASSYSNSYEQYF	TGTGCCAGCAGTTACTCGAACTCCTACGAGCAGTACTTC
few	TRBV10-2	.	TRBJ2-5	CASSESGDLPGETQYF	TGCGCCAGCAGTGAGTCGGGGGACCTTCCCGGGGAGACCCAGTACTTC
.	TRBV29-1	TRBD1	TRBJ2-3	CSEGQGVADTQYF	TGCAGCGAGGGACAGGGGGTTGCAGATACGCAGTATTTT
once	TRBV5-1	TRBD1	TRBJ1-6	CASSPSYRGYSPLHF	TGCGCCAGCAGCCCCTCGTACAGGGGTTACTCACCCCTCCACTTT
.	TRBV3-1	.	TRBJ2-5	CASSQYPETQYF	TGTGCCAGCAGCCAATATCCAGAGACCCAGTACTTC
many	TRBV19	.	TRBJ2-5	CASSSSGQETQYF	TGTGCCAGTAGTAGTAGCGGACAAGAGACCCAGTACTTC
many	TRBV12-5	.	TRBJ2-1	CASGFVREGEQFF	TGTGCTAGTGGTTTCGTCAGGGAAGGCGAGCAGTTCTTC
many	TRBV7-6	.	TRBJ2-3	CASSLGSSGTDTQYF	TGTGCCAGCAGCTTAGGCAGTTCGGGCACAGATACGCAGTATTTT
.	TRBV10-1	TRBD2	TRBJ2-1	CAVQASGAVEQFF	TGCGCCGTGCAGGCTAGCGGGGCCGTTGAGCAGTTCTTC
many	TRBV2	.	TRBJ2-2	CATKQPNRITGELFF	TGTGCCACCAAGCAACCCAACCGGATCACCGGGGAGCTGTTTTTT
.	TRBV9	.	TRBJ1-1	CASSVVGTDAEAFF	TGTGCCAGCAGCGTAGTCGGAACGGACGCTGAAGCTTTCTTT
many	TRBV6-1	TRBD1	TRBJ2-2	CASSGLQGPNTGELFF	TGTGCCAGCAGTGGATTACAGGGGCCGAACACCGGGGAGCTGTTTTTT
many	TRBV6-5	TRBD1	TRBJ2-7	CASSRTGSSYEQYF	TGTGCCAGCAGTCGGACAGGGAGCTCCTACGAGCAGTACTTC
many	TRBV12-3/TRBV12-4	TRBD1	TRBJ1-4	CASSHRGSREKLFF	TGTGCCAGCAGTCACAGGGGATCGAGGGAAAAACTGTTTTTT
few	TRBV20-1	TRBD2	TRBJ2-5	CSVGLAGGQETQYF	TGCAGTGTCGGACTAGCGGGGGGCCAAGAGACCCAGTACTTC
many	TRBV29-1	TRBD1	TRBJ1-3	CSVGDRVMGNTIYF	TGCAGCGTTGGGGACAGGGTAATGGGAAACACCATATATTTT
few	TRBV7-8	TRBD1	TRBJ2-7	CASSPQGVAYEQYF	TGTGCCAGCAGCCCGCAGGGGGTGGCCTACGAGCAGTACTTC
.	TRBV10-2	.	TRBJ1-1	CASSWGSTEAFF	TGCGCCAGCAGCTGGGGGAGCACTGAAGCTTTCTTT
few	TRBV29-1	.	TRBJ1-1	CSVPPDPNTEAFF	TGCAGCGTTCCCCCCGACCCAAACACTGAAGCTTTCTTT
few	TRBV5-1	.	TRBJ1-3	CASSFGVGTSGNTIYF	TGCGCCAGCAGCTTCGGCGTCGGGACCTCTGGAAACACCATATATTTT
many	TRBV10-2	TRBD1	TRBJ1-6	CASGGTGVNSPLHF	TGCGCCAGCGGCGGGACAGGGGTTAATTCACCCCTCCACTTT
many	TRBV6-1	TRBD1	TRBJ1-5	CASRTGTGYEQPQHF	TGTGCCAGCAGGACCGGGACAGGTTATGAGCAGCCCCAGCATTTT
.	TRBV29-1	TRBD2	TRBJ2-2	CSAGGTSGLNTGELFF	TGCAGCGCCGGGGGGACTAGCGGCTTGAACACCGGGGAGCTGTTTTTT
.	TRBV12-3/TRBV12-4	.	TRBJ1-2	CASSTGPGYGYTF	TGTGCCAGCAGTACTGGGCCGGGCTATGGCTACACCTTC
few	TRBV9	TRBD2	TRBJ2-4	CASSQGTSGDIQYF	TGTGCCAGCAGCCAGGGGACTAGCGGGGACATTCAGTACTTC
many	TRBV7-7	.	TRBJ2-3	CASSLGPNTDTQYF	TGTGCCAGCAGCTTGGGACCTAACACAGATACGCAGTATTTT
once	TRBV6-5	.	TRBJ2-7	CASSYRESGEQYF	TGTGCCAGCAGTTACCGGGAGTCAGGGGAGCAGTACTTC